The clone carrying this T cell receptor beta chain was counted at least ten times. Antigen unknown. TCRdb re-derived calls from the 5' RACE reads in MiXCR, one entry per CDR3 protein. The sample lists about 100,000 distinct CDR3 sequences, roughly 4.5% occurring once. The sample is drawn from a study of spatial heterogeneity in lung cancer. Overall study context: The study consistently detected more beta-chain than alpha-chain sequences. Within raw reads, each unique TCR and UMI combination appeared on average more than ten times.

Time point described: sample taken at primary tumor resection. No cells were sorted before sequencing. The whole RNA sequenced was extracted from tumor, nontumor lung or frozen PBMC. V lost 5 bases and J 0 bases, leaving 8 bases between the germline ends. This CDR3 has 13 residues. From germline, CDR1 is MNHNY and CDR2 SVGAGI (reference sequence). Regarding the study as a whole: The counts of expanded TCRs, ubiquitous and regional, tracked ubiquitous and regional nonsynonymous mutations, respectively. Expanded intratumoral alpha and beta TCR counts tracked tumor mutation counts.

Sequenced here: lung tumor tissue, sampled at surgery. The source of this sequence is a male donor with early-stage non-small cell lung cancer. The rearrangement joins TRBV6-6 to TRBJ2-7; maybe TRBD1 (6 bases). CDR3 nucleotides: TGTGCCAGCAGTCCAGGGGTCTCCTACGAGCAGTACTTC. Translation gives CASSPGVSYEQYF.